A single sample is the source of the 16 T cell receptor beta chains below, sequenced in a study of a mutant IDH1 vaccine in newly diagnosed glioma. This sample's time point: week 35, safety follow-up. All doses held 300 ug of mutant IDH1 20-mer peptide, with topical imiquimod. For these TCRs, the target antigens are not known. Here immunoSEQ multiplex PCR was the method, and the copy in TCRdb shows in-frame clones only, minus some. The table records around 41,000 clones, around 87% of them present only once. The specimen was PBMCs, collected from a glioma patient whose treatment included an IDH1 peptide vaccine. These receptors were collected from a man between 40 and 49 years old with glioma.

The chain uses TRBV18 and TRBJ2-1; 8 bases agree with TRBD1. This CDR3 comprises 16 residues. Germline loops: CDR1 KGHSH, CDR2 LQKENI. With V trimmed by 5 bases and J by 7 bases, 13 bases remained unmatched. CDR3 nucleotides: TGTGCCAGCTCAAACCACAGCGCGAGGACAGGGAATGAGCAGTTCTTC. As protein: CASSNHSARTGNEQFF.

The genes are TRBV4-2 and TRBJ1-2; D is ambiguous. The CDR3 extends over 14 amino acids. The V and J ends lost 0 bases and 4 bases respectively, with 9 bases between them. Germline V gene sequence: CDR1 LGHNA, CDR2 YNFKEQ. CDR3 region: CASSQDQAAYGYTF. The CDR3 DNA reads as TGTGCCAGCAGCCAAGATCAAGCGGCCTATGGCTACACCTTC.

A few counts support this clone. This sequence joins TRBV11-2 and TRBJ1-1; no definite D call. The CDR3 totals 14 residues. Germline V lookup: CDR1 SGHAT, CDR2 FQNNGV. V shed 0 bases and J shed 10 bases, with 15 bases lying between them. The CDR3 region has the DNA TGTGCCAGCAGCTTAGAGATAGGCGACATCGGAGCTTTCTTT. This gives the protein CASSLEIGDIGAFF. The full variable domain, with the rest looked up from reference TRBV11-2 and TRBJ1-1, is EAGVAQSPRYKIIEKRQSVAFWCNPISGHATLYWYQQILGQGPKLLIQFQNNGVVDDSQLPKDRFSAERLKGVDSTLKIQPAKLEDSAVYLCASSLEIGDIGAFFGQGTRLTVV.

The chain employs TRBV6-4 and TRBJ1-3; the D gene is possibly TRBD1 (5 bases). The V end was cut by 4 bases, the J end by 5 bases, with 12 bases between. Per germline, CDR1 MRHNA and CDR2 SNTAGT. This CDR3 has 14 residues. In nucleotides, the CDR3 is TGTGCCAGCAGTGTACTGTGGGGACGAAACACCATATATTTT. Translating gives CASSVLWGRNTIYF.

This clone was counted a single time. The chain couples TRBV4-2 to TRBJ2-3, with 9 nucleotides matching TRBD2. Germline V CDR1 and CDR2: LGHNA, YNFKEQ. V was pared by 4 bases and J by 5 bases, with 10 bases of the junction left unmatched. The CDR3 is made up of 16 amino acids. CDR3 nucleotide sequence: TGTGCCAGCAGCCCTCGCGGCGGGGGGGGCGGAGATACGCAGTATTTT. Translating it yields CASSPRGGGGGDTQYF.

The V call is TRBV7-9, the J call TRBJ2-3; possibly TRBD2 for D (6 bases). V was pared by 4 bases and J by 4 bases, with 12 bases between. Germline V gene lookup returns CDR1 SEHNR and CDR2 FQNEAQ (reference sequence). This CDR3 region has 14 residues. DNA for the CDR3: TGTGCCAGCAGCTCCTCGGGGGTTCCAGATACGCAGTATTTT. Protein sequence: CASSSSGVPDTQYF.

As regards this clone: The junction shows a germline mismatch at one end, possibly a read error. This CDR3 is also generated by other DNA sequences in the sample. The chain joins TRBV7-8 to TRBJ1-2, with 11 nucleotides matching TRBD1. Per germline, CDR1 SGHVS and CDR2 FQNEAQ. The CDR3 consists of 16 residues. CDR3 nucleotide sequence: TGTGCCAGCAGCTTAGGAGGGACAGGGGGAAACTATGGCTATACCTTC. Its protein product is CASSLGGTGGNYGYTF.

The CDR3 DNA reads as TGTGCCAGCAGTCGCCCAATATGGAGGACTGAAGCTTTCTTT. Protein sequence: CASSRPIWRTEAFF. V gene TRBV2 combines with J gene TRBJ1-1; D not certain. Germline values: CDR1 SNHLY, CDR2 FYNNEI. Trimming shortened V by 5 bases and J by 5 bases, and 15 bases separated the two germline ends. This CDR3 is built from 14 residues. Complete variable domain (other parts from reference TRBV2 and TRBJ1-1): EPEVTQTPSHQVTQMGQEVILRCVPISNHLYFYWYRQILGQKVEFLVSFYNNEISEKSEIFDDQFSVERPDGSNFTLKIRSTKLEDSAMYFCASSRPIWRTEAFFGQGTRLTVV.

This clone has only one observation. J is TRBJ2-5 and V is TRBV5-8; D uncertain. The CDR3 has 16 amino acids. V dropped 1 base and J dropped 2 bases, with 15 bases sitting between them. Per germline, CDR1 SGHTS and CDR2 YDEGEE. The CDR3 loop reads CASSLRAARIQETQYF. In DNA form, the CDR3 reads TGTGCCAGCAGCTTGAGGGCAGCGAGGATTCAAGAGACCCAGTACTTC.

V usage is TRBV18 and J usage is TRBJ1-1; tentatively, D is TRBD1 (6 bases). The CDR3 sequence is 16 residues long. The germline V gene encodes CDR1 KGHSH and CDR2 LQKENI. Trimming took 3 bases from V and 4 from J, leaving 18 bases between them. In DNA form, the CDR3 reads TGTGCCAGCTCACCCTACAGGGAGACCCCGACCACTGAAGCTTTCTTT. Its translation: CASSPYRETPTTEAFF.

This chain uses TRBV7-2 with TRBJ2-3; D gene uncertain. This CDR3 has 11 residues. CDR1 is SGHTA and CDR2 is FQGNSA in the germline V gene. Trimming removed 5 bases at V and 2 bases at J, with 2 bases between. The CDR3 sequence is CASSLTDTQYF. For the CDR3, the DNA is TGTGCCAGCAGCCTCACAGATACGCAGTATTTT. Full variable domain (rest looked up from reference TRBV7-2 and TRBJ2-3): GAGVSQSPSNKVTEKGKDVELRCDPISGHTALYWYRQSLGQGLEFLIYFQGNSAPDKSGLPSDRFSAERTGGSVSTLTIQRTQQEDSAVYLCASSLTDTQYFGPGTRLTVL.

The chain couples TRBV18 to TRBJ1-2; D not resolved. V was shortened by 1 base and J by 6 bases, with 15 bases between the two germline ends. The CDR3 covers 15 residues. CDR1 and CDR2 from the germline V gene are KGHSH and LQKENI. The CDR3 here is CASSPLPGSVNGYTF. CDR3 DNA: TGTGCCAGCTCACCACTTCCGGGCTCCGTCAATGGCTACACCTTC.

This sequence joins TRBV6-5 and TRBJ2-7; 12 bases are shared with TRBD2. The CDR3 totals 16 residues. With 2 bases clipped from V and 6 bases from J, the junction kept 8 bases outside the gene matches. From germline, CDR1 is MNHEY and CDR2 SVGAGI. CDR3 residues: CASSYAYGLAGSEQYF. The DNA for the CDR3 is TGTGCCAGCAGTTACGCGTACGGACTAGCGGGAAGCGAGCAGTACTTC.

The chain joins TRBV19 to TRBJ2-7, with 8 bases identical to TRBD1. The length of the CDR3 is 13 residues. Germline CDR1 reads LNHDA; CDR2 reads SQIVND (reference sequence). With V trimmed by 5 bases and J by 2 bases, 2 bases remained unmatched. The CDR3 region is CASSPGQAYEQYF. CDR3 DNA sequence: TGTGCCAGTAGTCCGGGACAGGCCTACGAGCAGTACTTC.

This sequence joins TRBV9 and TRBJ1-2; D is undetermined. The V end was cut by 1 base, the J end by 3 bases, with 7 bases between. In germline, CDR1 is SGDLS, CDR2 YYNGEE. The CDR3 covers 13 residues. The chain's CDR3 is CASSVRPDYGYTF. CDR3 nucleotides: TGTGCCAGCAGCGTACGACCCGACTATGGCTACACCTTC.

The chain uses TRBV7-2 and TRBJ2-7; 10 positions match TRBD1. Germline assignment: CDR1 SGHTA and CDR2 FQGNSA. The CDR3 extends over 14 amino acids. The trim removed 2 bases at V and 4 bases at J, leaving 2 bases unmatched. This chain's CDR3 is CASSLRQGAYEQYF. In DNA form, the CDR3 reads TGTGCCAGCAGCTTAAGACAGGGGGCTTACGAGCAGTACTTC.